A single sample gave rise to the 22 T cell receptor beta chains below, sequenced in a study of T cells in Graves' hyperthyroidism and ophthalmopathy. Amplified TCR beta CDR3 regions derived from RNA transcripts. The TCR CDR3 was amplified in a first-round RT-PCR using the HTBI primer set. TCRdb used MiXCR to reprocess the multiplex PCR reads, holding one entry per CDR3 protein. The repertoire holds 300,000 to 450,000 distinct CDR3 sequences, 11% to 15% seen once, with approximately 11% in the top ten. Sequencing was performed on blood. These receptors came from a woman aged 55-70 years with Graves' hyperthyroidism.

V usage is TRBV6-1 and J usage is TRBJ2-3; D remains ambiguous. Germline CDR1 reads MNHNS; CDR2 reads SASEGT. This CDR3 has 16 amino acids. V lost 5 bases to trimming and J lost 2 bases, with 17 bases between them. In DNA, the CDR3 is TGTGCCAGCAGTAAAACGTACCCGATAATCACAGATACGCAGTATTTT. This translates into CASSKTYPIITDTQYF.

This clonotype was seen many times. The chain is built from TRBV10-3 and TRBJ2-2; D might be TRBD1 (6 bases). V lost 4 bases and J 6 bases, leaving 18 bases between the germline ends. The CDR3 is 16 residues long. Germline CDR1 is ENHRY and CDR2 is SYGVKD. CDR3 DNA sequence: TGTGCCATCAGTGGGCACAGGGTGGTTGGCGCCGGGGAGCTGTTTTTT. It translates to CAISGHRVVGAGELFF.

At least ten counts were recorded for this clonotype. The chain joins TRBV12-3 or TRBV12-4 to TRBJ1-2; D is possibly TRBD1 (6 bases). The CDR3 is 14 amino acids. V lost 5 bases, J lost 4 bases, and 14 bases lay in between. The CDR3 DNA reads TGTGCCAGCAGTGAGGGGGGACGGCTCTATGGCTACACCTTC. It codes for CASSEGGRLYGYTF.

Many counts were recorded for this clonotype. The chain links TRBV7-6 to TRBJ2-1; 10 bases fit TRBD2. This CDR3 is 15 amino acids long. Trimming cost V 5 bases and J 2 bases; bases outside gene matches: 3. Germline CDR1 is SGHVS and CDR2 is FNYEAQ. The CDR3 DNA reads TGTGCCAGCAGCCCAGCGGGAGGGCCCTACAATGAGCAGTTCTTC. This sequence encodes CASSPAGGPYNEQFF.

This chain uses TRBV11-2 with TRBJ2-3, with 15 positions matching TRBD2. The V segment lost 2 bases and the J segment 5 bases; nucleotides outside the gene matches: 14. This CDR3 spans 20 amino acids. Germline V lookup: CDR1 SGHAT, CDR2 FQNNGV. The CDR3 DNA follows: TGTGCCAGCAGCTTACGGTTGGGACTAGCGGGAGGAAGGGAAGGAGATACGCAGTATTTT. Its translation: CASSLRLGLAGGREGDTQYF.

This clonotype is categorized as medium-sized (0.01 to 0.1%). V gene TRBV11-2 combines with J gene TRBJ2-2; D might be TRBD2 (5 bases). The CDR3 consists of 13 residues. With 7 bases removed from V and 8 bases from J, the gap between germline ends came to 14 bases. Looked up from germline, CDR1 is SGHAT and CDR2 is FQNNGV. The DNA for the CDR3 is TGTGCCAGCACCCCTAGCACGACGGGGGAGCTGTTTTTT. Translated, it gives CASTPSTTGELFF.

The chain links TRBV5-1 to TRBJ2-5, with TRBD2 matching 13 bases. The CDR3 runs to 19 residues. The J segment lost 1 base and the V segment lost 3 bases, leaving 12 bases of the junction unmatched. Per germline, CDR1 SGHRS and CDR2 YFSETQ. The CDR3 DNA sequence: TGCGCCAGCAGCTCGTTCGGGACTAGCGGGAAGGCAGTCCAAGAGACCCAGTACTTC. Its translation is CASSSFGTSGKAVQETQYF.

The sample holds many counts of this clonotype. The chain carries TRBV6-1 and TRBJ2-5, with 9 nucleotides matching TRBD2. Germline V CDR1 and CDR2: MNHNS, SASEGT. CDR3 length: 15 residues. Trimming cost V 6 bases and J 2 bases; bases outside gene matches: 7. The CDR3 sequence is CASRTRGLAQETQYF. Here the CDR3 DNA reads TGTGCCAGCAGAACTCGGGGACTAGCACAAGAGACCCAGTACTTC.

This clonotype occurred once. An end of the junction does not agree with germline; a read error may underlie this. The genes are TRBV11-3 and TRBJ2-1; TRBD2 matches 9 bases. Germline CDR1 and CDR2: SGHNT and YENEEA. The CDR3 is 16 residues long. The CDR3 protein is CANSSKRLAEYNEQLF. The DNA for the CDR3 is TGTGCCAACAGCTCCAAACGACTAGCGGAATACAATGAGCAGCTCTTC.

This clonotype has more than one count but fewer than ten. The CDR3 spells CASSYSDQKDTQYF. Written as DNA, the CDR3 is TGTGCCAGCAGTTACTCGGATCAGAAAGATACGCAGTATTTT. The J gene is TRBJ2-3, the V gene TRBV6-6; no reliable D call. Trimming left V 0 bases short and J 5 bases short, with 9 bases between. This CDR3 has 14 residues. Per the germline V gene, CDR1 is MNHNY and CDR2 is SVGAGI (reference sequence).

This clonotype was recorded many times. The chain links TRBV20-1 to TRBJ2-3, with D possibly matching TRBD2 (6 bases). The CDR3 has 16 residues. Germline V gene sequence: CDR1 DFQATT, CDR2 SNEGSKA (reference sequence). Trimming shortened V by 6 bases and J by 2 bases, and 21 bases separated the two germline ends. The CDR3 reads CSAARRVGTVTDTQYF. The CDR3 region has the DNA TGCAGTGCCGCCCGGAGGGTGGGGACGGTCACAGATACGCAGTATTTT.

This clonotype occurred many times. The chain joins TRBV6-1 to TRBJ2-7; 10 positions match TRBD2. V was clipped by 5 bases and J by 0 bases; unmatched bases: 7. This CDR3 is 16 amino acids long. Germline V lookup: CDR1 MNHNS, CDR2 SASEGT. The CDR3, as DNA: TGTGCCAGCAGTTCCCTATCTAGCGGGAGCTCCTACGAGCAGTACTTC. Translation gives CASSSLSSGSSYEQYF.

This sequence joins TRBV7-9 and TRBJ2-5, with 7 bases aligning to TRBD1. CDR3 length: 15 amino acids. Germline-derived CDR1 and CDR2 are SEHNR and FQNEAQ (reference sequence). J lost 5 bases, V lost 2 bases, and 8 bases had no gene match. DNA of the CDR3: TGTGCCAGCAGCTTAAGGGGGCGCGGTTACGAGACCCAGTACTTC. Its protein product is CASSLRGRGYETQYF.

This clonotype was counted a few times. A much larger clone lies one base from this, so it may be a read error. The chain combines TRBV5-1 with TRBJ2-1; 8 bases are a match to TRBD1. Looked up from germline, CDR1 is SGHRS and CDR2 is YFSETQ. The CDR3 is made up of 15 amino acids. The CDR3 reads CVSSRMGQGANEQFF. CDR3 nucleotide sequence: TGCGTCAGCAGCCGGATGGGGCAGGGGGCCAATGAGCAGTTCTTC.

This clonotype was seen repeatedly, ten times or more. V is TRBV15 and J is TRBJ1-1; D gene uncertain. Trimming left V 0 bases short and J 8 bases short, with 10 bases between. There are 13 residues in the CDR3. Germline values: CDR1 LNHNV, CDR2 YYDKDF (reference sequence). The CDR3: CATSRDFGPEAFF. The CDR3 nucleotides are TGTGCCACCAGCAGAGATTTCGGGCCGGAAGCTTTCTTT.

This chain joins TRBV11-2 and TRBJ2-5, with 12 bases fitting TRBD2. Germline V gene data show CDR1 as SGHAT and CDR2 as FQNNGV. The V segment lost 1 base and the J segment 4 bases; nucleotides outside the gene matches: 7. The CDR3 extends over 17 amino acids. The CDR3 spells CASSLGASGRVAETQYF. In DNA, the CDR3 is TGTGCCAGCAGCTTAGGGGCTAGCGGGAGGGTGGCAGAGACCCAGTACTTC.

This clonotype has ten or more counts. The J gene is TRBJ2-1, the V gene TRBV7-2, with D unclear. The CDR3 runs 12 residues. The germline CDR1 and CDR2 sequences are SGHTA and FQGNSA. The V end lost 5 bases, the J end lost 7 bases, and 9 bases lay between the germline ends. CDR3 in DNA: TGTGCCAGCAGCCTTCACCCGAATGAGCAGTTCTTC. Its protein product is CASSLHPNEQFF.

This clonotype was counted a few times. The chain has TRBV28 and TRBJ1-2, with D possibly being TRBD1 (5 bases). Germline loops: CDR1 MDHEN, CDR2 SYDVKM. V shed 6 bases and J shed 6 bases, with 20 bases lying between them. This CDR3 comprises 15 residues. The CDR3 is CASRPRAGWIDGYTF. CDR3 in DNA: TGTGCCAGCAGGCCCAGGGCAGGGTGGATAGATGGCTACACCTTC.

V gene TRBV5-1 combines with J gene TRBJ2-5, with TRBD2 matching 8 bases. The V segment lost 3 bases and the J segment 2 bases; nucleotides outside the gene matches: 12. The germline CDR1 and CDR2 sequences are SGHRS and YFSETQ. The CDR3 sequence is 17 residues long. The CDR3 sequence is CASSSGPAGVRQETQYF. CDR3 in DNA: TGCGCCAGCAGCTCGGGACCAGCGGGAGTTAGGCAAGAGACCCAGTACTTC.

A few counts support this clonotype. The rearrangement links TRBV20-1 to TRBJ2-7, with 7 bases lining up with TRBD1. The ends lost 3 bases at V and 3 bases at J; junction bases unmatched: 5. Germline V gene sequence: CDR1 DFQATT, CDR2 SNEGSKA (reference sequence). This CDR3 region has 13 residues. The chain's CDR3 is CSASRGQIYEQYF. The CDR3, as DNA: TGCAGTGCTAGTCGGGGACAGATCTACGAGCAGTACTTC.

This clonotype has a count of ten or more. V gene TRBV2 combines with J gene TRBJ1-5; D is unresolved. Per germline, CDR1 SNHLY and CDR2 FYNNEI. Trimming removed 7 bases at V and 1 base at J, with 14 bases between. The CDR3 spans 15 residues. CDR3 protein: CASTEGPRSNQPQHF. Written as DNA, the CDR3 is TGTGCCAGCACCGAAGGGCCGAGGAGCAATCAGCCCCAGCATTTT.

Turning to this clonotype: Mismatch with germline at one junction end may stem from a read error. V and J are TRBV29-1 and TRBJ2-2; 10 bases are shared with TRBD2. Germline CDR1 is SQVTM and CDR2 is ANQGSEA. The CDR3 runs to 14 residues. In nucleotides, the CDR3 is TGTGGCCTTGGGCTAGCGGGAGACACCGGGGAGCTGTTTTTT. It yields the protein CGLGLAGDTGELFF.